Listed below are T cell receptor beta chains from one sample, sequenced in a study of cytomegalovirus exposure and HLA in healthy donors. Some clones are missing from TCRdb's copy, which holds only in-frame ones; the method was immunoSEQ multiplex PCR. This table has 85,000 to 120,000 clones, roughly 80% appearing once. The sequenced material came from PBMCs. These receptors all stem from a man in his fifties or sixties in good health and CMV-seronegative. CDR3s include the opening cysteine and the closing phenylalanine or tryptophan. The order of the fields is clone size, V gene, J gene, D gene, CDR3 protein, CDR3 DNA. The D gene is left open where the match is weak. Clone size, where shown, is once, few, many, or a class for clones that have expanded.

NA	TRBV4-1	TRBJ1-3	NA	CASSLTEISGNTIYF	TGCGCCAGCAGCCTAACAGAGATTTCTGGAAACACCATATATTTT
NA	TRBV28	TRBJ1-5	NA	CASSLGGSRQPQHF	TGTGCCAGCAGTTTAGGAGGGTCAAGACAGCCCCAGCATTTT
once	TRBV2	TRBJ2-5	NA	CASSVGRQETQYF	TGTGCCAGCAGTGTGGGCAGACAAGAGACCCAGTACTTC
NA	TRBV27	TRBJ2-3	NA	CASSRPLQTNPTQYF	TGTGCCAGCAGTCGCCCCTTACAGACTAACCCTACGCAGTATTTT
NA	TRBV11-2	TRBJ1-2	TRBD1	CASSAGTGLEGYTF	TGTGCCAGCAGCGCAGGGACAGGGCTGGAGGGCTACACCTTC
NA	TRBV30	TRBJ2-2	NA	CAWSQVFNTGELFF	TGTGCCTGGAGCCAGGTCTTTAACACCGGGGAGCTGTTTTTT
NA	TRBV6-1	TRBJ1-2	TRBD1	CASSSTGASGYTF	TGTGCCAGCAGCTCGACAGGGGCAAGTGGCTACACCTTC
NA	TRBV4-1	TRBJ2-5	TRBD2	CASSHPGLAEETQYF	TGCGCCAGCAGCCACCCCGGACTAGCGGAAGAGACCCAGTACTTC
NA	TRBV11-2	TRBJ2-3	NA	CASSPHTDTQYF	TGTGCCAGCAGCCCCCACACAGATACGCAGTATTTT
NA	TRBV6-5	TRBJ2-5	NA	CASSSWRGQEETQYF	TGTGCCAGCAGTTCGTGGAGGGGGCAGGAAGAGACCCAGTACTTC
NA	TRBV30	TRBJ2-7	NA	CAWTPGWGQSYEQYF	TGTGCCTGGACCCCTGGGTGGGGGCAGTCCTACGAGCAGTACTTC
few	TRBV18	TRBJ2-1	TRBD2	CASQPKGGWYNEQFF	TGTGCCAGTCAGCCCAAGGGAGGGTGGTACAATGAGCAGTTCTTC
NA	TRBV5-1	TRBJ2-3	TRBD1	CASSPRDRDPQDTQYF	TGCGCCAGCAGCCCCCGGGACAGGGATCCGCAAGATACGCAGTATTTT
NA	TRBV30	TRBJ2-1	TRBD2	CAWREAGGHYNEQFF	TGTGCCTGGAGGGAAGCGGGGGGACACTACAATGAGCAGTTCTTC
NA	TRBV5-1	TRBJ2-1	TRBD2	CASSIGTMGGNEQFF	TGCGCCAGCAGCATCGGGACTATGGGGGGGAATGAGCAGTTCTTC
few	TRBV19	TRBJ1-6	NA	CASSISGGNSPLHF	TGTGCCAGTAGTATCTCAGGCGGGAATTCACCCCTCCACTTT
NA	TRBV10-3	TRBJ2-3	TRBD2	CATRGDSLTDTQYF	TGTGCCACCCGGGGGGATTCTCTCACAGATACGCAGTATTTT
NA	TRBV4-2	TRBJ1-1	TRBD1	CASRTGTGGLVGTEAFF	TGTGCCAGCAGAACCGGGACAGGGGGTTTGGTGGGTACTGAAGCTTTCTTT
once	TRBV5-3	TRBJ2-1	TRBD2	CARSSGLAGHSHHVGQFF	TGTGCCAGAAGCTCCGGACTAGCGGGGCACTCACATCATGTGGGGCAGTTCTTC
NA	TRBV18	TRBJ2-7	NA	CASSPRGDAAYEQYF	TGTGCCAGCTCACCACGGGGGGACGCAGCCTACGAGCAGTACTTC
NA	TRBV7-2	TRBJ2-5	NA	CASSQPGLGETQYF	TGTGCCAGCAGCCAACCGGGTCTCGGGGAGACCCAGTACTTC
NA	TRBV5-1	TRBJ1-1	TRBD1	CASSRGQAKGTEAFF	TGCGCCAGCAGCCGAGGACAGGCCAAGGGCACTGAAGCTTTCTTT